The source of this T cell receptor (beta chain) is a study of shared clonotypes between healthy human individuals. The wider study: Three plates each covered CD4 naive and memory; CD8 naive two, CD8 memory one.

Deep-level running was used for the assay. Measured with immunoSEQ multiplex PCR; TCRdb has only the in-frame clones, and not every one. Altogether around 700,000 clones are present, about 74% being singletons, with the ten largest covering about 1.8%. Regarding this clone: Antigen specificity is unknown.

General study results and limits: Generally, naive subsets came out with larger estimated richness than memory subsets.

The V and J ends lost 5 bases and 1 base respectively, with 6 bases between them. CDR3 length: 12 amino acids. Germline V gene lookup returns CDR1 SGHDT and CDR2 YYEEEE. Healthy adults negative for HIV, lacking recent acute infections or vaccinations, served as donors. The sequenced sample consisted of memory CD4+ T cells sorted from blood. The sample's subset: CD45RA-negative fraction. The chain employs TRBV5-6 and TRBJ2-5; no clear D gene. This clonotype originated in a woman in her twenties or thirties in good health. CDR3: CASSRTQETQYF. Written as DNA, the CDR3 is TGTGCCAGCAGTAGGACCCAAGAGACCCAGTACTTC. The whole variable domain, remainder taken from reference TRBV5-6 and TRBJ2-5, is DAGVTQSPTHLIKTRGQQVTLRCSPKSGHDTVSWYQQALGQGPQFIFQYYEEEERQRGNFPDRFSGHQFPNYSSELNVNALLLGDSALYLCASSRTQETQYFGPGTRLLVL.